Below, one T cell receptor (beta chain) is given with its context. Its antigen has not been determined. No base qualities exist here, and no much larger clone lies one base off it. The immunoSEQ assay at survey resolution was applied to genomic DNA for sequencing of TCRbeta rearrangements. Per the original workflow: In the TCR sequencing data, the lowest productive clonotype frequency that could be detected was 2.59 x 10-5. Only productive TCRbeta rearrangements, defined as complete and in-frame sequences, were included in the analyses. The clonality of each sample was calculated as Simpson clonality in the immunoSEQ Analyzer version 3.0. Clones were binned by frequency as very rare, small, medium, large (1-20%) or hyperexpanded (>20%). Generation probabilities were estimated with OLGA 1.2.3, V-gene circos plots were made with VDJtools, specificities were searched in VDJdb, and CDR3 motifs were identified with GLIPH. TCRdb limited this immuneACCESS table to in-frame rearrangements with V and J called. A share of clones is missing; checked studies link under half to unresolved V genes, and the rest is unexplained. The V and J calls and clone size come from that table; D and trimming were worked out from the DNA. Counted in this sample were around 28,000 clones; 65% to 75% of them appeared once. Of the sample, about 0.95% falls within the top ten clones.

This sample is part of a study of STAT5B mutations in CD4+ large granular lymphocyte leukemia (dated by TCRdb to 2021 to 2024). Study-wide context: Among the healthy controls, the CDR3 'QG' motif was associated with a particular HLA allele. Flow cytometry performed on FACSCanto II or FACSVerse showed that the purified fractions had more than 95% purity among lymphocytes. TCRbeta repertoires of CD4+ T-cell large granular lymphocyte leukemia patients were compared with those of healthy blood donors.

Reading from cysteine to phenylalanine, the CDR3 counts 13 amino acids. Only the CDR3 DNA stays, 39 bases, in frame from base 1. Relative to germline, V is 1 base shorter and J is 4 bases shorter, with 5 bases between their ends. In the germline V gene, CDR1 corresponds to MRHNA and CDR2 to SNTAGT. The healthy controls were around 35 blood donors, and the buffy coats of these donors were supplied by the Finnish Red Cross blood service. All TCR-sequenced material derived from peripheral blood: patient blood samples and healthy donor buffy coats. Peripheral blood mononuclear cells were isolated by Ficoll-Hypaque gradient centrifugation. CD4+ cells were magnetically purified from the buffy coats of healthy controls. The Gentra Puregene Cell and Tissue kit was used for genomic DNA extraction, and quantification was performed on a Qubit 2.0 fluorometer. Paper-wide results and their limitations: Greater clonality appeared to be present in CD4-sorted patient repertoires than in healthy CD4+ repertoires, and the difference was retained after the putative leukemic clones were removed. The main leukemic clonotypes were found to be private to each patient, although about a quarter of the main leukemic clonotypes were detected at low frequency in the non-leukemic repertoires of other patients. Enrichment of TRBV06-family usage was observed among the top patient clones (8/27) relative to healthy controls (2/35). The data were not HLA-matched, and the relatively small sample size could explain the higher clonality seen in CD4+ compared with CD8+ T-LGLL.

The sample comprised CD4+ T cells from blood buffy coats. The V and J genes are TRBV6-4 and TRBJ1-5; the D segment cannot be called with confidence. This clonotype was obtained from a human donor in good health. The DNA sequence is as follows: TGTGCCAGCAGTGACTTGTTTAATCAGCCCCAGCATTTT. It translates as CASSDLFNQPQHF.